This T cell receptor (beta chain) comes out of a study of Graves' ophthalmopathy and Graves' hyperthyroidism. Across the study: Peripheral blood sampling preceded any treatment and occurred at initial diagnosis. Study-wide results and caveats: The blood repertoire also included most expanded thyroid clonotypes above 0.001 frequency. Sensitivity of 65% to 71% and specificity of approximately 73% were achieved by the model that predicted ophthalmopathy progression.

RNA transcripts yielded amplified TCR beta CDR3 regions. Following a first-round RT-PCR that used HTBI primers, a second-round multiplex PCR was carried out. TCRdb processed the multiplex PCR reads anew with MiXCR; each CDR3 protein has one entry. The data show hundreds of thousands of distinct CDR3 sequences, over 20% seen once. Stable hyperthyroid donors showed no ophthalmopathy during 18 months follow-up. This clonotype was detected many times. Antigen: not known. Looked up from germline, CDR1 is SGHTA and CDR2 is FQGNSA. The V end was cut by 7 bases, the J end by 10 bases, with 22 bases between. This CDR3 is 14 amino acids long.

The chain has TRBV7-2 and TRBJ2-5; TRBD1 might be the D (6 bases). The TCR comes from a woman in her late teens or twenties with stable Graves' hyperthyroidism. Some clones in this sample may be carry-over from other donors' samples. The sample was peripheral blood. The CDR3 DNA reads as TGTGCCAGCACCCCCCCCCCAGGGGCCACCATCCAGTACTTC. Amino acid sequence: CASTPPPGATIQYF.